This entry describes one T cell receptor beta chain. The antigen remains undetermined. After removal of 6 bases from V and 8 bases from J, the junction contained 4 bases not matched to a gene. Germline CDR1 and CDR2: SNHLY and FYNNEI. This CDR3 has 13 residues. The data were obtained in a study of shared clonotypes between healthy human individuals. Study conclusions and caveats: Estimated richness was generally greater in naive than memory subsets. The low donor count limited represented genetic and exposure-history diversity.

The protocol was immunoSEQ multiplex PCR, while the TCRdb copy is restricted to in-frame clones and leaves out a portion. There are some 2.4 million clones in the sample; over 85% occur only once, and 0.35% to 0.45% lies in the top ten. This clonotype was obtained from a man between 18 and 35 years old in good health. Some clones in this sample may be carry-over from other donors' samples. This chain connects TRBV2 to TRBJ1-3; 10 bases fit TRBD1. The sequenced material came from naive CD4+ T cells from PBMCs. Regarding subset: CD45RA+ positively selected. The DNA of the CDR3 is TGTGCCAGCAGACCCGGACAGGGGGACACCATATATTTT. The encoded protein is CASRPGQGDTIYF.